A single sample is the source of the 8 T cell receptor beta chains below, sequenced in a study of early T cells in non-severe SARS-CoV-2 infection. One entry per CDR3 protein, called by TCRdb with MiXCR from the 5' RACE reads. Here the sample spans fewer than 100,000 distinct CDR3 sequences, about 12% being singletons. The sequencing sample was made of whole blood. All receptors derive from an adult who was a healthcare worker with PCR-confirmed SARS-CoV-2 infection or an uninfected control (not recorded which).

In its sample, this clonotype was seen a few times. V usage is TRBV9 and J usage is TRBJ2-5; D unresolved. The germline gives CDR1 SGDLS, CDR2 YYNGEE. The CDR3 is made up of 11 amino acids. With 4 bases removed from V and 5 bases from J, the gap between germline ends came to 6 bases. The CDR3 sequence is CASSRAETQYF. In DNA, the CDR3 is TGTGCCAGCAGCCGGGCGGAGACCCAGTACTTC. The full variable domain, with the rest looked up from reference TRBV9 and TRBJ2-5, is DSGVTQTPKHLITATGQRVTLRCSPRSGDLSVYWYQQSLDQGLQFLIQYYNGEERAKGNILERFSAQQFPDLHSELNLSSLELGDSALYFCASSRAETQYFGPGTRLLVL.

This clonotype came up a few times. The CDR3 loop is CASSQVQETKQFF. The CDR3 DNA reads as TGTGCCAGCAGCCAAGTGCAAGAGACAAAGCAGTTCTTC. The gene calls are TRBV14 and TRBJ2-1; no definite D call. V was shortened by 1 base and J by 11 bases, with 12 bases between the two germline ends. CDR3 length: 13 residues. Germline CDR1 SGHDN, CDR2 FVKESK. Full variable domain (remainder filled in from reference TRBV14 and TRBJ2-1): EAGVTQFPSHSVIEKGQTVTLRCDPISGHDNLYWYRRVMGKEIKFLLHFVKESKQDESGMPNNRFLAERTGGTYSTLKVQPAELEDSGVYFCASSQVQETKQFFGPGTRLTVL.

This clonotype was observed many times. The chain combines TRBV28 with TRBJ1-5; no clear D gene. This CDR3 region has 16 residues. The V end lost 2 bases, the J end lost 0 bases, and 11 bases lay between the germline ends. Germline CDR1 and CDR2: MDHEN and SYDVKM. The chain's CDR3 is CASSLDTVYSNQPQHF. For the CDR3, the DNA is TGTGCCAGCAGTTTAGATACAGTCTATAGCAATCAGCCCCAGCATTTT.

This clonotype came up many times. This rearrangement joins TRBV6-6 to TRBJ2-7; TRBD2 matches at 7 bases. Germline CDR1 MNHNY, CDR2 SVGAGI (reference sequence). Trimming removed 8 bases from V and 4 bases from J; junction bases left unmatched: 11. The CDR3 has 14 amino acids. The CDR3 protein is CASVGRAEGYEQYF. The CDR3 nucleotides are TGTGCCAGCGTGGGGAGGGCAGAGGGTTACGAGCAGTACTTC.

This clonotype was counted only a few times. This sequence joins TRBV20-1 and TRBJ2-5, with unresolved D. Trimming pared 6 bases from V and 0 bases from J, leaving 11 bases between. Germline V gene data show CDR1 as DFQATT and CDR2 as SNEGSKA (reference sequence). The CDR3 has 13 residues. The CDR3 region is CSAISRNQETQYF. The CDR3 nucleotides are TGCAGTGCAATTTCAAGGAACCAAGAGACCCAGTACTTC.

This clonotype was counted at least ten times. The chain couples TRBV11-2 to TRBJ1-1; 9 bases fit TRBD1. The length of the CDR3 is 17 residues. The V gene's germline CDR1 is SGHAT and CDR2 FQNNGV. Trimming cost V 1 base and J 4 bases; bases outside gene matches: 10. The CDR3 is CASSLGPQGARGTEAFF. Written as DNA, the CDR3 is TGTGCCAGCAGCTTAGGACCACAGGGGGCGAGAGGCACTGAAGCTTTCTTT.

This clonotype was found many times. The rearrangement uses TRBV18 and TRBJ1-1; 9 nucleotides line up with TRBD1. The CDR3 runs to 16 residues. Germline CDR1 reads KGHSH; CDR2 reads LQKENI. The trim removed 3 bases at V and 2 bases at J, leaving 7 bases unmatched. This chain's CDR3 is CASSPGTGIINTEAFF. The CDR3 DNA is TGTGCCAGCTCACCCGGGACAGGGATTATTAACACTGAAGCTTTCTTT. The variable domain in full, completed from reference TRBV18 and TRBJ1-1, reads NAGVMQNPRHLVRRRGQEARLRCSPMKGHSHVYWYRQLPEEGLKFMVYLQKENIIDESGMPKERFSAEFPKEGPSILRIQQVVRGDSAAYFCASSPGTGIINTEAFFGQGTRLTVV.

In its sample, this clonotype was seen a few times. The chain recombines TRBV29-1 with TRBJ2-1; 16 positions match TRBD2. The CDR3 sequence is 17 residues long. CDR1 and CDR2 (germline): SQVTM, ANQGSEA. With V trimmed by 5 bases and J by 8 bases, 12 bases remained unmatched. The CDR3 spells CSVRGLAGGQRPDEQFF. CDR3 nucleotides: TGCAGCGTTAGGGGACTAGCGGGGGGGCAACGGCCCGATGAGCAGTTCTTC.